A single sample gave rise to the 7 T cell receptor beta chains below, sequenced in a study of Tregs in tolerant kidney transplant recipients. The nonmyeloablative bone marrow transplants came from related graft donors, with transient mixed chimerism. The method was immunoSEQ multiplex PCR; TCRdb's version includes in-frame clones alone and lacks a portion of them. This table holds roughly 15,000 clones. The material was CD8+ T cells from blood (PBMCs), obtained 6 months after the transplant. These receptors were collected from a human patient who received a combined kidney and bone marrow transplant. Some of these T cells may belong to the graft donor.

Concerning this clone: The CDR3 end falls 3 residues outside the read, so it is completed with the germline J gene. This sequence joins TRBV29-1 and TRBJ2-7; TRBD1 matches at 12 bases. Germline V CDR1 and CDR2: SQVTM, ANQGSEA. V lost 6 bases and J lost 6; bases outside the gene matches: 6. The CDR3 runs 13 residues. The DNA read from the CDR3 is TGCAGCGTCCCGGGACAGGGGGCGGGCGAG. Translated, it gives CSVPGQGAGE. The whole CDR3 protein reads CSVPGQGAGEQYF.

Comment on this clone: The missing CDR3 end, 3 residues past where the read stops, is filled in from the germline J gene. The J gene is TRBJ2-4, the V gene TRBV13; 7 bases align to TRBD1. Germline V gives CDR1 PRHDT, CDR2 FYEKMQ (reference sequence). The CDR3 extends over 13 amino acids. J was trimmed by 8 bases and V by 4 bases; bases with no gene match: 5. The DNA read from the CDR3 is TGTGCCAGCAGCTCCCCCGACAGGGACATT. Residues: CASSSPDRDI. The complete CDR3 reads CASSSPDRDIQYF. Drawing the rest from reference TRBV13 and TRBJ2-4, the complete variable domain is AAGVIQSPRHLIKEKRETATLKCYPIPRHDTVYWYQQGPGQDPQFLISFYEKMQSDKGSIPDRFSAQQFSDYHSELNMSSLELGDSALYFCASSSPDRDIQYFGAGTRLSVL.

The sequenced part of the CDR3 DNA is TGCAGTGCTAGAGACCAAGGATTGGGACTAGCGGGGGGGCCAAAAGAGACG. Encoded protein: CSARDQGLGLAGGPKET. The entire CDR3 is CSARDQGLGLAGGPKETQYF. This chain joins TRBV20-1 and TRBJ2-3; 16 bases align to TRBD2. The CDR3 end falls 3 residues outside the read, so it is completed with the germline J gene. Looked up from germline, CDR1 is DFQATT and CDR2 is SNEGSKA (reference sequence). CDR3 size: 20 residues.

For this clone: Read sequence stops 3 residues before the CDR3 end, and the germline J gene provides the missing end. The chain uses TRBV20-1 and TRBJ2-7; 10 bases fit TRBD2. Germline CDR1 and CDR2: DFQATT and SNEGSKA (reference sequence). The CDR3 runs to 14 residues. With 3 bases clipped from V and 2 bases from J, the junction kept 4 bases outside the gene matches. CDR3 bases read: TGCAGTGCTAGTTTAGCGGGAGGACCCTACGAG. It translates to CSASLAGGPYE. The entire CDR3 sequence reads CSASLAGGPYEQYF.

For this clone: Read coverage stops 3 residues before the CDR3 terminus; the germline J gene supplies the remainder. The chain carries TRBV6-2 or TRBV6-3 and TRBJ1-5; 9 nucleotides line up with TRBD1. V gave up 5 bases and J gave up 6 bases; unmatched junction bases: 5. The CDR3 extends over 14 amino acids. CDR1 and CDR2 (germline): MNHEY, SVGEGT. CDR3 residues: CASSRQGVSQPQHF. The sequenced part of the CDR3 DNA is TGTGCCAGCAGTAGACAGGGGGTCAGTCAGCCC.

A word on this clone: The read gets to within 3 residues of the CDR3 end, and the germline J gene fills in the rest. The chain combines TRBV5-4 with TRBJ2-2; D is perhaps TRBD1 (5 bases). Per germline, CDR1 SGHNT and CDR2 YYREEE (reference sequence). This CDR3 spans 15 amino acids. V was clipped by 4 bases and J by 0 bases, with 10 bases between them. Partial CDR3 DNA: TGTGCCAGCAGCCCGCAGACAGCGAACACCGGGGAG. The encoded protein is CASSPQTANTGE. The CDR3 as a whole reads CASSPQTANTGELFF.

The covered CDR3 bases are TGTGCCAGCAGCTTCGCCGGGGTGAACCAAGAGACC. Protein: CASSFAGVNQET. The complete CDR3 protein is CASSFAGVNQETQYF. V gene TRBV13 combines with J gene TRBJ2-5; D is perhaps TRBD2 (5 bases). The CDR3 end lies 3 residues beyond the end of the read and is filled in from the germline J gene. V shed 3 bases and J shed 0 bases, with 11 bases lying between them. The CDR3 sequence is 15 residues long. CDR1 is PRHDT and CDR2 is FYEKMQ in the germline V gene (reference sequence).